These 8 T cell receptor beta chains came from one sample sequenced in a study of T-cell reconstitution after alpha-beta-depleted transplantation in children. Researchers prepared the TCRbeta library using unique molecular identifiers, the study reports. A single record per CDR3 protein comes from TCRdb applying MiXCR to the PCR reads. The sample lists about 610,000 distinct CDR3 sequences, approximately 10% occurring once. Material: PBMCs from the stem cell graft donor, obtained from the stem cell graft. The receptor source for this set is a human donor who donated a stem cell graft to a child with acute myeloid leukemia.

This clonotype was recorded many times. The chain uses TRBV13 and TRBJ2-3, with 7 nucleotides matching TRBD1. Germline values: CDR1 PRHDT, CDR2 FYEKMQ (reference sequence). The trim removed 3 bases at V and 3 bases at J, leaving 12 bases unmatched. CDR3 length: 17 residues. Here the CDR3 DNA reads TGTGCCAGCAGCTTCAGACAGGGCAGAGGGCTAACAGATACGCAGTATTTT. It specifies CASSFRQGRGLTDTQYF.

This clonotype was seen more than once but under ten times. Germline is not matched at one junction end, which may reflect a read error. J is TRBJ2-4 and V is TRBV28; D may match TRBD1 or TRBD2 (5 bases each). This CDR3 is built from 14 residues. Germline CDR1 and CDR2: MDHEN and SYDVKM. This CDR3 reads CASSGDGFKNIQSF. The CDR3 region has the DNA TGTGCCAGCAGTGGGGACGGTTTCAAAAACATTCAGTCCTTC.

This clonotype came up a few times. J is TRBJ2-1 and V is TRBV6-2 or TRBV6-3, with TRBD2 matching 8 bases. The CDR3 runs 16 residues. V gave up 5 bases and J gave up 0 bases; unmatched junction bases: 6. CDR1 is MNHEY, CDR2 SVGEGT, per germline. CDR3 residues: CASSGSGTTSYNEQFF. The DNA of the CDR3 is TGTGCCAGCAGTGGTAGCGGGACGACCTCCTACAATGAGCAGTTCTTC.

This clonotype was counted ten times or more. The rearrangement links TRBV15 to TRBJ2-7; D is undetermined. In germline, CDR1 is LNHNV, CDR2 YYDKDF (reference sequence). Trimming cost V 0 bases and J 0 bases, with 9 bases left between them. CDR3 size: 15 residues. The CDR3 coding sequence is TGTGCCACCAGCAGAGATATCGGCACCTCCTACGAGCAGTACTTC. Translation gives CATSRDIGTSYEQYF.

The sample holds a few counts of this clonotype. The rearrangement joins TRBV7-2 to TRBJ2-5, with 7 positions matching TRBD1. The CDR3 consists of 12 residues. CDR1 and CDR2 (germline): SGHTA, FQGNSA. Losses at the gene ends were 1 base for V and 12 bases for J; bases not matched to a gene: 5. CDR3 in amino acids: CASSLVLDRKYF. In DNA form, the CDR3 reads TGTGCCAGCAGCTTAGTTTTGGACAGGAAGTACTTC.

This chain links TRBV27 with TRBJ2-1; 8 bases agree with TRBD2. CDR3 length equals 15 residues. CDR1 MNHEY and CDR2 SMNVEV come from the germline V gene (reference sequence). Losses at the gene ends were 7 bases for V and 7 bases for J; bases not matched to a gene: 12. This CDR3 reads CASISGSLGRNEQFF. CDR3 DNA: TGTGCCAGCATAAGCGGGAGTTTAGGTAGGAATGAGCAGTTCTTC.

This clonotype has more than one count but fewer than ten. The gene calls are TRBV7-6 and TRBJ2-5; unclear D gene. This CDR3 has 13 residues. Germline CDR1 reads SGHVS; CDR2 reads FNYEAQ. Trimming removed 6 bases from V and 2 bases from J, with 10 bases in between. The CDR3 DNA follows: TGTGCCAGCAGTTCAGAAATTCAAGAGACCCAGTACTTC. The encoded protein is CASSSEIQETQYF.

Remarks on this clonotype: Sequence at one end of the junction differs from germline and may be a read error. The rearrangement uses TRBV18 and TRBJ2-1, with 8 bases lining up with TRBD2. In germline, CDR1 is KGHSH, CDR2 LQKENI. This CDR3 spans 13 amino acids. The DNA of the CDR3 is TGTGCCAACTCACCATCGACGGGGGGGGTGCAGTTCTTC. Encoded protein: CANSPSTGGVQFF.